The present entry profiles one TCR beta chain with its context. The data are from a study of blood T cell repertoires in COVID-19. J gave up 6 bases and V 6 bases, and 8 bases lay outside the gene matches. The CDR3 has 13 residues. CDR1 is MDHEN and CDR2 is SYDVKM in the germline V gene. TCRdb's copy holds only in-frame clones and misses some; the assay was immunoSEQ multiplex PCR. The sample has roughly 150,000 clones, around 80% seen once; the top ten hold roughly 19%. Sequenced material: peripheral blood. The chain is built from TRBV28 and TRBJ2-7, with 7 bases that match TRBD2. The TCR comes from a woman older than 75 with acute or convalescent COVID-19. The CDR3 reads CASRSAGAGEQYF. The CDR3 DNA reads TGTGCCAGCAGGTCCGCGGGAGCGGGCGAGCAGTACTTC.